These 3 T cell receptor beta chains originate from one sample sequenced in a study of T cells in Graves' hyperthyroidism and ophthalmopathy. Researchers took RNA transcripts and amplified the TCR beta CDR3 regions from them. The HTBI primer set was used in a first-round RT-PCR of the TCR CDR3. MiXCR was run by TCRdb on the multiplex PCR reads, yielding one entry per CDR3 protein. The sample has 300,000 or so distinct CDR3 sequences, approximately 16% seen once. Sequencing was carried out using blood. The receptors originated from a man younger than 45 with Graves' hyperthyroidism.

In this sample, this clonotype turned up many times. V is TRBV18 and J is TRBJ1-4, with D perhaps matching TRBD1 (6 bases). Trimming removed 2 bases from V and 6 bases from J, with 10 bases in between. Germline V CDR1 and CDR2: KGHSH, LQKENI. The CDR3 sequence is 14 residues long. Here the CDR3 reads CASSPTGLDEKLFF. The CDR3 bases are TGTGCCAGCTCACCAACAGGGTTAGATGAAAAACTGTTTTTT.

This clonotype was observed a few times. The CDR3 DNA reads as TGCAGTGCTACGGTAGCGGGAGTAGGGACCCAGTACTTC. Protein: CSATVAGVGTQYF. This chain connects TRBV20-1 to TRBJ2-5; 9 bases are a match to TRBD2. The CDR3 extends over 13 amino acids. The V gene end was trimmed by 4 bases and the J gene end by 7 bases; junction bases not matched to a gene: 7. The germline V gene encodes CDR1 DFQATT and CDR2 SNEGSKA (reference sequence).

The J gene is TRBJ2-5, the V gene TRBV24-1; D gene uncertain. The V end lost 3 bases, the J end lost 2 bases, and 12 bases lay between the germline ends. CDR1 is KGHDR, CDR2 SFDVKD, per germline. The CDR3 sequence is 15 residues long. CDR3 loop: CATSDRPRAQETQYF. CDR3 bases: TGTGCCACCAGTGATCGCCCCCGGGCTCAAGAGACCCAGTACTTC.